This T cell receptor beta chain is drawn from a study of identifying expanded T cells in peripheral blood. A note on this clone: Its antigen is still unknown.

CDR3 size: 16 residues. The germline V gene encodes CDR1 SSHAT and CDR2 FNYEAQ (reference sequence). Trimming shortened V by 3 bases and J by 0 bases, and 13 bases separated the two germline ends. Study results and limitations: Across healthy donors, higher total template counts meant significantly greater approximately 2-week count variance.

Profiling relied on immunoSEQ multiplex PCR, and the TCRdb table lists in-frame clones only, not all of them. The sample lists approximately 110,000 clones, 75% to 90% occurring once. This receptor was identified in a person aged 18-70 years in good health. The specimen sequenced was blood. The chain carries TRBV7-7 and TRBJ2-3; D might be TRBD2 (7 bases). The CDR3 sequence is CASSFGGPTSTDTQYF. The DNA of the CDR3 is TGTGCCAGCAGCTTCGGGGGGCCTACTAGCACAGATACGCAGTATTTT.